This T cell receptor (beta chain) is from a study of blood T cell repertoires in COVID-19. TCRdb keeps only in-frame clones here, not all; method: immunoSEQ multiplex PCR. The sample includes around 100,000 clones, more than 75% of them seen just once. There are 15 residues in the CDR3. V dropped 4 bases and J dropped 8; count of bases not matched to a gene: 9. Germline CDR1 LNHDA, CDR2 SQIVND (reference sequence). The gene calls are TRBV19 and TRBJ2-3; 10 nucleotides agree with TRBD1. The sequence was collected from a human donor in a cohort sampled during active COVID-19. Material: peripheral blood. The chain's CDR3 is CASSKDRGTGVTQYF. The CDR3 DNA reads as TGTGCCAGTAGTAAGGACAGGGGGACGGGTGTTACGCAGTATTTT.